This T cell receptor (beta chain) was profiled in a study of lymphopenia after photon versus proton radiotherapy. V was cut by 0 bases and J by 0 bases, with 1 base left in between. CDR1 and CDR2 from the germline V gene are SGDLS and YYNGEE. The CDR3 consists of 12 residues. Points on this clone: Its antigen is unidentified.

Some clones are missing from TCRdb's copy, which holds only in-frame ones; the method was immunoSEQ multiplex PCR. The sample carries about 50,000 clones, around 90% recorded once. Study-level points and caveats: In patients who died, overall survival fell as post-nadir TCR diversity dropped more.

The sample consisted of peripheral blood, taken from a patient treated with photon-based radiotherapy. The chain uses TRBV9 and TRBJ2-7; no definite D call. The receptor's source is a woman between 40 and 50 years old with cholangiocarcinoma. In nucleotides, the CDR3 is TGTGCCAGCAGCGTAGACTCCTACGAGCAGTACTTC. This translates into CASSVDSYEQYF. Drawing the rest from reference TRBV9 and TRBJ2-7, the complete variable domain is DSGVTQTPKHLITATGQRVTLRCSPRSGDLSVYWYQQSLDQGLQFLIQYYNGEERAKGNILERFSAQQFPDLHSELNLSSLELGDSALYFCASSVDSYEQYFGPGTRLTVT.